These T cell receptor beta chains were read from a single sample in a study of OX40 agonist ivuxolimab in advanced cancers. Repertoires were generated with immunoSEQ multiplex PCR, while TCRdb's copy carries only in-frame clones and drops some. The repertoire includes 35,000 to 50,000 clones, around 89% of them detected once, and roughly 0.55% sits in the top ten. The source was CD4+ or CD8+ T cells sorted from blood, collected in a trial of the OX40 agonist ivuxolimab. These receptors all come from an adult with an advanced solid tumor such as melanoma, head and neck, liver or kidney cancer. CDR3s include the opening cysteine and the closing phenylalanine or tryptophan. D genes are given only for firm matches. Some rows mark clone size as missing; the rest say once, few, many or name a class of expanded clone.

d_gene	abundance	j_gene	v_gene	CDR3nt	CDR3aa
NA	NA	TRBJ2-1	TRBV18	TGTGCCAGCTCAACCGTCGTGGGCCCGGACAATGAGCAGTTCTTC	CASSTVVGPDNEQFF
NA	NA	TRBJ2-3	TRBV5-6	TGTGCCAGCAGCTTGGTTCGGGGCTCAGATACGCAGTATTTT	CASSLVRGSDTQYF
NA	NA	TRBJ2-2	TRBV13	TGTGCCAGCAGGACGGGACTCTCCACGAACACCGGGGAGCTGTTTTTT	CASRTGLSTNTGELFF
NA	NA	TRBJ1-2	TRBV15	TGTGCCACCAGCAGAGATCTCCAGCTAACAAACTATGGCTACACCTTC	CATSRDLQLTNYGYTF
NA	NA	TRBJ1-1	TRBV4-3	TGCGCCAGCAGCCAAGATTGGGGCAGGGGTGAAGCTTTCTTT	CASSQDWGRGEAFF
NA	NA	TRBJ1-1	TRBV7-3	TGTGCCAGCAGCCGCACAGGGATCAACACTGAAGCTTTCTTT	CASSRTGINTEAFF
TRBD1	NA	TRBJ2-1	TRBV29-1	TGCAGCGTTGAACTCCGGGACAGGGCTCTCACTGAGCAGTTCTTC	CSVELRDRALTEQFF
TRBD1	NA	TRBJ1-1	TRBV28	TGTGCCAGCAGTCCCGGGACAGGGGGCGAGGACACTGAAGCTTTCTTT	CASSPGTGGEDTEAFF
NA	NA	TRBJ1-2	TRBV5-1	TGCGCCAGCAGTGAAGGGAGTGTAGCTAACTATGGCTACACCTTC	CASSEGSVANYGYTF
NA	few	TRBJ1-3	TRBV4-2	TGTGCCAGCAGCCCTCCGACGGAGAGCTCTGGAAACACCATATATTTT	CASSPPTESSGNTIYF
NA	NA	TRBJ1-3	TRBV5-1	TGCGCCAGCAGCTTGGGCCCCACGGGGTCTTCTGGAAACACCATATATTTT	CASSLGPTGSSGNTIYF
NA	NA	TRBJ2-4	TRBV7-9	TGTGCCAGCAGCTCCGCAGGCGATTCAACCGGCACCAAAAACATTCAGTACTTC	CASSSAGDSTGTKNIQYF
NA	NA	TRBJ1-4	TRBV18	TGTGCCAGCTCACCAGGCGGTTCAGTTAATGAAAAACTGTTTTTT	CASSPGGSVNEKLFF
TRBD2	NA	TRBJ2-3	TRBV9	TGTGCCAGCAGCCCAGCGGCGGGGGGGTTCACAGATACGCAGTATTTT	CASSPAAGGFTDTQYF
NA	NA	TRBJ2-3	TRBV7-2	TGTGCCAGCAGCTCTAAGGGTCCCTCCGATACGCAGTATTTT	CASSSKGPSDTQYF
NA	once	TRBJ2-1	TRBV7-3	TGTGCCAGCAGCTTAACTGGCACGTCCTACAATGAGCAGTTCTTC	CASSLTGTSYNEQFF
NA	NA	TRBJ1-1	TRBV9	TGTGCCAGCAAGATAATGGACAGTTACATGAACACTGAAGCTTTCTTT	CASKIMDSYMNTEAFF
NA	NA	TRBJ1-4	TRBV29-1	TGCAGCGCAGGGAGTGGGGTAGAAAAACTGTTTTTT	CSAGSGVEKLFF
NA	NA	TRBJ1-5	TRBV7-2	TGTGCCAGCAGCTTAGGGGCCAGGGAGAATCAGCCCCAGCATTTT	CASSLGARENQPQHF
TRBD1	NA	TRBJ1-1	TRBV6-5	TGTGCCAGCAGTAACGAGGACAGGGGAGGAACTGAAGCTTTCTTT	CASSNEDRGGTEAFF
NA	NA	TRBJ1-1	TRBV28	TGTGCCAGCAGTGGACACACGAACACTGAAGCTTTCTTT	CASSGHTNTEAFF
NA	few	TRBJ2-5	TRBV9	TGTGCCAGCAGCGTAATGGGTGGGGGGGCCCAAGAGACCCAGTACTTC	CASSVMGGGAQETQYF
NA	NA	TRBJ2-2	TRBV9	TGTGCCAGCAGCGTAGGCAGCTCCACCGGGGAGCTGTTTTTT	CASSVGSSTGELFF
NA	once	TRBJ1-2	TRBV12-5	TGTGCTAGTGGTGATACCGGCCGGTTCTATGGCTACACCTTC	CASGDTGRFYGYTF
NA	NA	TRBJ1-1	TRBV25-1	TGTGCCACCACCTCTTCGGTTGGCACTGAAGCTTTCTTT	CATTSSVGTEAFF
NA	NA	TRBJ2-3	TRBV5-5	TGTGCCAGCAGCTTAGGTATCCCCACCACAGATACGCAGTATTTT	CASSLGIPTTDTQYF
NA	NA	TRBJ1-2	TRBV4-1	TGCGCCAGCAGCCAAGATATGAGGCGGGGCGCGGATAGTGGCTACACCTTC	CASSQDMRRGADSGYTF
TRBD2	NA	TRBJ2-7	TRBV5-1	TGCGCCAGCAGCCCATTTGGGGGGGTTCAATCCTACGAGCAGTACTTC	CASSPFGGVQSYEQYF
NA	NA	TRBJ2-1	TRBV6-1	TGTGCCAGCAGTGAATATAGGGGGGGGCCAATCAATGAGCAGTTCTTC	CASSEYRGGPINEQFF
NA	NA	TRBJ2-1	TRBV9	TGTGCCAGCAGCGTAACACCGGGACTGGCCAACAATGAGCAGTTCTTC	CASSVTPGLANNEQFF
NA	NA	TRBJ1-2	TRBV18	TGTGCCAGCTCACCCCAGGGGAGGGAAGGCTACACCTTC	CASSPQGREGYTF
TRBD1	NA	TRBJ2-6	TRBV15	TGTGCCACACAGGGACAGAGTCTATTCTCTGGGGCCAACGTCCTGACTTTC	CATQGQSLFSGANVLTF
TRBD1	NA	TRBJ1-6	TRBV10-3	TGTGCCATCAGTGAATTAGACAGGGGGCCTAATTCACCCCTCCACTTT	CAISELDRGPNSPLHF
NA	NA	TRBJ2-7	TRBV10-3	TGTGCCTCGGGGGACAGCCCTAACTACGAGCAGTACTTC	CASGDSPNYEQYF
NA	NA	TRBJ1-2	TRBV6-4	TGTGCCAGCTCGGACAGACATCTCGGAGGCTACACCTTC	CASSDRHLGGYTF